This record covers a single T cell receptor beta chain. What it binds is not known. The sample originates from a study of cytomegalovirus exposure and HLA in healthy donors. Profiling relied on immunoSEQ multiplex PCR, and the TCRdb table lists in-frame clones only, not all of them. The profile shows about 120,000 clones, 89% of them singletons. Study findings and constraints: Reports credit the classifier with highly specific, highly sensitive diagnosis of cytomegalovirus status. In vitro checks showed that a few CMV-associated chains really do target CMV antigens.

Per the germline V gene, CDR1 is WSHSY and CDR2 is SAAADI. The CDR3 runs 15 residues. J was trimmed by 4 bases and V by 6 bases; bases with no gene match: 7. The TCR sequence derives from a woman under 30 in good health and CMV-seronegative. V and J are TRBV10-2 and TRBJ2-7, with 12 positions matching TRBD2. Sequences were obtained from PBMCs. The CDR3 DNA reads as TGCGCCAGCAGGCGACTAGCGGGAGACCAATACGAGCAGTACTTC. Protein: CASRRLAGDQYEQYF.